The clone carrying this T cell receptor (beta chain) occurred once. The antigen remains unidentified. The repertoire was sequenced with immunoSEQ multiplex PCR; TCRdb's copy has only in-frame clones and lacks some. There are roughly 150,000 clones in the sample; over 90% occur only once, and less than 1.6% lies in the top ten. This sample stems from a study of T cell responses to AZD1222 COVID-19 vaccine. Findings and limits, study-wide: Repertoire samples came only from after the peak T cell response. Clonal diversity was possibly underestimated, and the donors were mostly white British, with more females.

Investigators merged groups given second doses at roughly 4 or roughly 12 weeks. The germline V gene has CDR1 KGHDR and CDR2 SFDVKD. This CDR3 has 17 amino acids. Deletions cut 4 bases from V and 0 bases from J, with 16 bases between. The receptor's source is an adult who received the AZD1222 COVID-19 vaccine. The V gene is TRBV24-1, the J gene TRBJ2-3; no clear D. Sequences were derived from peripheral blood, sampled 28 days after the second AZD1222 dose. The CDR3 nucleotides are TGTGCCACCAGTGACCCGACCGGGCCCCATAGCACAGATACGCAGTATTTT. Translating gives CATSDPTGPHSTDTQYF.